This T cell receptor (beta chain) stems from a study of T cell changes during pregnancy in multiple sclerosis. There are 14 residues in the CDR3. CDR1 is PRHDT, CDR2 FYEKMQ, per germline (reference sequence). The J segment lost 7 bases and the V segment lost 5 bases, leaving 7 bases of the junction unmatched. Profiling relied on immunoSEQ multiplex PCR, and the TCRdb table lists in-frame clones only, not all of them. The table has approximately 100,000 clones, 80% to 95% seen once. The chain employs TRBV13 and TRBJ1-4; the match to TRBD1 covers 7 bases. The sample in question was peripheral blood, obtained in the second trimester of pregnancy. The clonotype was recovered from a female donor with multiple sclerosis, enrolled in a pregnancy study. The CDR3 protein is CASSPQGNREKLFF. Here the CDR3 DNA reads TGTGCCAGCAGCCCACAGGGGAATCGTGAAAAACTGTTTTTT.